This T cell receptor beta chain was found in a study of blood T cell repertoires in COVID-19. This clone has only a few counts. V was pared by 1 base and J by 4 bases, with 0 bases of the junction left unmatched. Germline values: CDR1 SGHRS, CDR2 YFSETQ. This CDR3 spans 13 amino acids. Assay used: immunoSEQ multiplex PCR; TCRdb lists only in-frame clones, some missing. The sample contains roughly 130,000 clones, roughly 80% of which appear only once. The J gene is TRBJ2-3, the V gene TRBV5-1; 7 nucleotides agree with TRBD1. The receptor was derived from a man aged 50-60 years with acute or convalescent COVID-19. Sample: peripheral blood. CDR3 DNA sequence: TGCGCCAGCAGCTTGACAGGGGCAGATACGCAGTATTTT. Protein: CASSLTGADTQYF.